A selection of T cell receptor beta chains follows, all from one sample in a study of cytomegalovirus exposure and HLA in healthy donors. Clones were read by immunoSEQ multiplex PCR, and TCRdb kept only the in-frame ones, dropping some. Among about 400,000 clones listed, 80% to 90% were seen once. Sequenced: PBMCs. These receptors all stem from a woman aged 18-30 years in good health and CMV-seronegative. Both conserved end residues are part of each CDR3. Each record gives: CDR3 protein, CDR3 DNA, V gene, clone size, J gene, D gene. D genes are given only for firm matches. Expanded clones are given a class, and other clones once, few, many or no size at all.

cdr3_aa: CASRPRSGGYNEQFF; cdr3_nt: TGCGCCAGCAGACCCAGAAGCGGGGGGTACAATGAGCAGTTCTTC; v_call: TRBV5-1; clone_size: -; j_call: TRBJ2-1; d_call: TRBD2
cdr3_aa: CASSLDREREQYF; cdr3_nt: TGTGCCAGCAGCTTAGACAGGGAACGCGAGCAGTACTTC; v_call: TRBV7-3; clone_size: -; j_call: TRBJ2-7; d_call: TRBD1
cdr3_aa: CAWSVLSTGELFF; cdr3_nt: TGTGCCTGGAGTGTACTGTCGACCGGGGAGCTGTTTTTT; v_call: TRBV30; clone_size: -; j_call: TRBJ2-2; d_call: -
cdr3_aa: CASSRPGQGWDYGYTF; cdr3_nt: TGTGCCAGCAGCCGCCCGGGACAGGGCTGGGACTATGGCTACACCTTC; v_call: TRBV7-9; clone_size: -; j_call: TRBJ1-2; d_call: TRBD1
cdr3_aa: CASSLAGDTQYF; cdr3_nt: TGTGCCAGCAGCTTGGCGGGAGATACGCAGTATTTT; v_call: TRBV5-6; clone_size: -; j_call: TRBJ2-3; d_call: -
cdr3_aa: CASSPQGQATTYEQYF; cdr3_nt: TGTGCCAGCTCCCCTCAGGGACAGGCTACTACCTACGAGCAGTACTTC; v_call: TRBV18; clone_size: once; j_call: TRBJ2-7; d_call: TRBD1
cdr3_aa: CASSDRGAANEKLFF; cdr3_nt: TGTGCCAGCAGTGACCGAGGCGCAGCTAATGAAAAACTGTTTTTT; v_call: TRBV6-1; clone_size: -; j_call: TRBJ1-4; d_call: -
cdr3_aa: CASSLDSPYSNQPQHF; cdr3_nt: TGTGCCAGCAGCTTAGACTCCCCGTATAGCAATCAGCCCCAGCATTTT; v_call: TRBV7-8; clone_size: -; j_call: TRBJ1-5; d_call: -
cdr3_aa: CASSLAGVSYNEQFF; cdr3_nt: TGTGCCAGCAGCTTGGCAGGGGTAAGCTACAATGAGCAGTTCTTC; v_call: TRBV5-8; clone_size: -; j_call: TRBJ2-1; d_call: -
cdr3_aa: CASSEAANYGYTF; cdr3_nt: TGTGCCAGCAGTGAGGCAGCTAACTATGGCTACACCTTC; v_call: TRBV2; clone_size: once; j_call: TRBJ1-2; d_call: -
cdr3_aa: CASSLWGSSGGAGHEQFF; cdr3_nt: TGTGCCAGCAGCTTGTGGGGCTCTAGCGGGGGGGCTGGGCATGAGCAGTTCTTC; v_call: TRBV5-4; clone_size: once; j_call: TRBJ2-1; d_call: TRBD2
cdr3_aa: CASSPGDASNQPQHF; cdr3_nt: TGCGCCAGCAGCCCGGGGGACGCTAGCAATCAGCCCCAGCATTTT; v_call: TRBV4-1; clone_size: few; j_call: TRBJ1-5; d_call: -
cdr3_aa: CASSPIDSHSYNEQFF; cdr3_nt: TGTGCCAGCAGTCCCATCGACAGCCACTCCTACAATGAGCAGTTCTTC; v_call: TRBV2; clone_size: -; j_call: TRBJ2-1; d_call: -
cdr3_aa: CAWTTGTVLTEKLFF; cdr3_nt: TGTGCCTGGACCACCGGGACAGTCCTTACCGAAAAACTGTTTTTT; v_call: TRBV30; clone_size: -; j_call: TRBJ1-4; d_call: TRBD1
cdr3_aa: CASSPDNYNEQFF; cdr3_nt: TGCGCCAGCAGCCCGGACAATTACAATGAGCAGTTCTTC; v_call: TRBV5-1; clone_size: -; j_call: TRBJ2-1; d_call: -
cdr3_aa: CASSLSTLDRYNEQFF; cdr3_nt: TGTGCCAGCAGTTTATCGACGCTAGATAGGTACAATGAGCAGTTCTTC; v_call: TRBV27; clone_size: -; j_call: TRBJ2-1; d_call: -
cdr3_aa: CASSEGGGTWETQYF; cdr3_nt: TGTGCCAGCAGTGAAGGGGGGGGGACTTGGGAGACCCAGTACTTC; v_call: TRBV6-1; clone_size: few; j_call: TRBJ2-5; d_call: TRBD2
cdr3_aa: CASSEVLGGELFF; cdr3_nt: TGTGCCAGCTCGGAGGTGTTGGGCGGGGAGCTGTTTTTT; v_call: TRBV9; clone_size: few; j_call: TRBJ2-2; d_call: -
cdr3_aa: CAWSSGLYEQYF; cdr3_nt: TGTGCCTGGAGTTCCGGGTTGTACGAGCAGTACTTC; v_call: TRBV30; clone_size: -; j_call: TRBJ2-7; d_call: -
cdr3_aa: CASRRQGESIGYTF; cdr3_nt: TGTGCCAGCAGGCGGCAGGGGGAAAGTATAGGCTACACCTTC; v_call: TRBV27; clone_size: -; j_call: TRBJ1-2; d_call: TRBD1
cdr3_aa: CASSPAGGYGYTF; cdr3_nt: TGTGCCAGCAGCCCCGCGGGAGGCTATGGCTACACCTTC; v_call: TRBV11-2; clone_size: -; j_call: TRBJ1-2; d_call: -
cdr3_aa: CASSSSGTGVGYTF; cdr3_nt: TGCGCCAGCAGCAGCTCCGGGACAGGGGTCGGCTACACCTTC; v_call: TRBV4-1; clone_size: -; j_call: TRBJ1-2; d_call: TRBD1
cdr3_aa: CASSLYWGGQPQHF; cdr3_nt: TGTGCCAGCAGTTTGTACTGGGGAGGGCAGCCCCAGCATTTT; v_call: TRBV27; clone_size: -; j_call: TRBJ1-5; d_call: -
cdr3_aa: CASSVTGGNTEAFF; cdr3_nt: TGTGCCAGCTCAGTCACAGGGGGGAACACTGAAGCTTTCTTT; v_call: TRBV18; clone_size: -; j_call: TRBJ1-1; d_call: TRBD1
cdr3_aa: CASSQADRGSGNTIYF; cdr3_nt: TGCGCCAGCAGCCAAGCGGACAGGGGATCTGGAAACACCATATATTTT; v_call: TRBV4-1; clone_size: -; j_call: TRBJ1-3; d_call: TRBD1
cdr3_aa: CASSYRRGSYEQYF; cdr3_nt: TGTGCCAGCAGCTACCGGCGGGGTTCCTACGAGCAGTACTTC; v_call: TRBV7-9; clone_size: -; j_call: TRBJ2-7; d_call: -
cdr3_aa: CASSWRFGEKLFF; cdr3_nt: TGTGCCAGCAGTTGGAGGTTTGGGGAAAAACTGTTTTTT; v_call: TRBV6-5; clone_size: -; j_call: TRBJ1-4; d_call: -
cdr3_aa: CASSRAMGLSTEAFF; cdr3_nt: TGTGCCAGCAGCCGCGCCATGGGGCTGAGCACTGAAGCTTTCTTT; v_call: TRBV7-9; clone_size: -; j_call: TRBJ1-1; d_call: -
cdr3_aa: CASSIRVTGSHEQFF; cdr3_nt: TGTGCCAGCAGTATTCGAGTGACAGGGTCCCATGAGCAGTTCTTC; v_call: TRBV28; clone_size: -; j_call: TRBJ2-1; d_call: TRBD1